This T cell receptor (beta chain) was captured by sequencing in a study of PD-1 blockade in classical Hodgkin lymphoma. Brentuximab vedotin exposure varied, and every patient relapsed after autologous stem cell transplantation. Generated by immunoSEQ multiplex PCR, the TCRdb table keeps only in-frame clones and is missing some. The sample shows approximately 60,000 clones, approximately 88% of them seen only once. The material was peripheral blood mononuclear cells (PBMCs), obtained at baseline. This TCR came from a human donor with classical Hodgkin lymphoma.

The CDR3 nucleotides read TGTGCCAGCAGGGGCCAGGGTGGGTATTCGGCTGAAGCTTTCTTT. Amino acid sequence: CASRGQGGYSAEAFF. This chain links TRBV6-1 with TRBJ1-1, with a weak D call TRBD1 (5 bases). Germline CDR1 and CDR2: MNHNS and SASEGT. The CDR3 runs 15 residues. V was clipped by 6 bases and J by 6 bases, with 20 bases between them.